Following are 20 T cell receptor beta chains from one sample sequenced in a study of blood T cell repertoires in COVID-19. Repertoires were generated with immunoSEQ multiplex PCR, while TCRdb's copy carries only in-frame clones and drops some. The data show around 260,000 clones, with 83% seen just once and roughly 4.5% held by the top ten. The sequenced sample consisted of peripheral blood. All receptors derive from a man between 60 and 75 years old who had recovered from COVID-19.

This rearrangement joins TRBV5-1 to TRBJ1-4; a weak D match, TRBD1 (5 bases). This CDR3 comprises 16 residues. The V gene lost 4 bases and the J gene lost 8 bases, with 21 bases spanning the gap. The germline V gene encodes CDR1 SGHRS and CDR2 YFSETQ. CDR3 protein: CASSDGWTPGSEKLFF. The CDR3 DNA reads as TGCGCCAGCAGCGACGGGTGGACACCTGGATCCGAAAAACTGTTTTTT.

CDR3 protein: CASTQGAGANVLTF. In DNA, the CDR3 is TGTGCCAGTACCCAGGGTGCTGGGGCCAACGTCCTGACTTTC. The chain employs TRBV19 and TRBJ2-6; TRBD1 might be the D (5 bases). The germline V gene has CDR1 LNHDA and CDR2 SQIVND (reference sequence). The CDR3 is 14 amino acids. Deletions cut 7 bases from V and 2 bases from J, with 9 bases between.

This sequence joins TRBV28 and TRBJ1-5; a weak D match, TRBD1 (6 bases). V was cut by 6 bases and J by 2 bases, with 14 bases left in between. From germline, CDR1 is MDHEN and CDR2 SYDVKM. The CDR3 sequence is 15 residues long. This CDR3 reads CASRTTQGGNQPQHF. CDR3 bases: TGTGCCAGCAGGACCACACAGGGTGGCAATCAGCCCCAGCATTTT.

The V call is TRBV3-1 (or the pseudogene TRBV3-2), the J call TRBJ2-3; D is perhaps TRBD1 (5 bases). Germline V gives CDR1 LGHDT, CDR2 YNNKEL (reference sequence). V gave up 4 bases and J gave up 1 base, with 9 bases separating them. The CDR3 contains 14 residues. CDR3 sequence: CASSPGPGTDTQYF. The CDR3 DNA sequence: TGTGCCAGCAGCCCAGGGCCCGGCACAGATACGCAGTATTTT.

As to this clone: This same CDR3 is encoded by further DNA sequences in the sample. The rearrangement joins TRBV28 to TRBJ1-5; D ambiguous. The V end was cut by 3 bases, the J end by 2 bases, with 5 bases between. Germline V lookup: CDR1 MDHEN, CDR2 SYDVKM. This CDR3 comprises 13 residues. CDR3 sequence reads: CASSLLGNQPQHF. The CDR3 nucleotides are TGTGCCAGCAGTTTGTTAGGCAATCAGCCCCAGCATTTT.

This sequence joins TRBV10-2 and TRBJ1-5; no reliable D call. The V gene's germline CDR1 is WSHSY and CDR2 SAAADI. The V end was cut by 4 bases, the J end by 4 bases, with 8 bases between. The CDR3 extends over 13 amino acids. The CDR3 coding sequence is TGCGCCAGCAGTGCCCGGGTGAATCAGCCCCAGCATTTT. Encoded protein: CASSARVNQPQHF.

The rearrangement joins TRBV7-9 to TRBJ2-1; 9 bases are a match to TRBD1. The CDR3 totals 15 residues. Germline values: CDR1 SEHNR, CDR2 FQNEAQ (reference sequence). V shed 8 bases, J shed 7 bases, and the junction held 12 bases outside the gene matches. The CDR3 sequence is CASDPGQGSGNEQFF. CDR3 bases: TGTGCCAGCGATCCGGGACAGGGTTCTGGAAATGAGCAGTTCTTC.

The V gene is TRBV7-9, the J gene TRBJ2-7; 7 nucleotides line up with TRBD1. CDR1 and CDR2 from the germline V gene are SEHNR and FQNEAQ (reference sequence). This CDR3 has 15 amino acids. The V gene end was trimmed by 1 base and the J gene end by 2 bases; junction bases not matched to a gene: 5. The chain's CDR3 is CASSLVTGETYEQYF. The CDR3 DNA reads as TGTGCCAGCAGCTTAGTTACAGGGGAAACCTACGAGCAGTACTTC.

The CDR3, as DNA: TGTGCCAGTAGTCGGGCCAGCGGGGGGTATAACACCGGGGAGCTGTTTTTT. Amino acid sequence: CASSRASGGYNTGELFF. The rearrangement joins TRBV19 to TRBJ2-2; 9 bases match TRBD2. Germline V CDR1 and CDR2: LNHDA, SQIVND (reference sequence). The CDR3 loop spans 17 amino acids. The trim removed 5 bases at V and 2 bases at J, leaving 9 bases unmatched.

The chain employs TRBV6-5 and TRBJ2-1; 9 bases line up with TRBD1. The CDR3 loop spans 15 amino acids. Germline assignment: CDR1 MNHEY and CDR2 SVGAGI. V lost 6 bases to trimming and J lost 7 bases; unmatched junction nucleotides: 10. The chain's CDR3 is CASSLDRGIGNEQFF. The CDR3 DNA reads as TGTGCCAGCAGCCTGGACAGGGGAATAGGAAATGAGCAGTTCTTC.

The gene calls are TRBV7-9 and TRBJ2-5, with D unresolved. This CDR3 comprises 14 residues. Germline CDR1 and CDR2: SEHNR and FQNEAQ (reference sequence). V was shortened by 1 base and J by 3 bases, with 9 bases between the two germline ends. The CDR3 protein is CASSLGSTKETQYF. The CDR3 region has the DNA TGTGCCAGCAGCTTAGGGTCCACAAAAGAGACCCAGTACTTC.

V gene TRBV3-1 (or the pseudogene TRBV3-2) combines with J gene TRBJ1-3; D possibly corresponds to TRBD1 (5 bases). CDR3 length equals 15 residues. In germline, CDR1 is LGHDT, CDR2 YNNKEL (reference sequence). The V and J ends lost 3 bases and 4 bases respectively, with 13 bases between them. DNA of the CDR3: TGTGCCAGCAGCCAGGGTGACAGTTTAGGAAACACCATATATTTT. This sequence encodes CASSQGDSLGNTIYF.

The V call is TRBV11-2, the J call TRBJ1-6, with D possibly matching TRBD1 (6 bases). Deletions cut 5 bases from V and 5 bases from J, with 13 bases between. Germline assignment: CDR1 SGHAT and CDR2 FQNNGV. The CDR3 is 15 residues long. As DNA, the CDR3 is TGTGCCAGCAGCCCAGGGGCTCCCAATAATTCACCCCTCCACTTT. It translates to CASSPGAPNNSPLHF. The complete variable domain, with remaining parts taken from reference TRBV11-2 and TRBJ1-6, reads EAGVAQSPRYKIIEKRQSVAFWCNPISGHATLYWYQQILGQGPKLLIQFQNNGVVDDSQLPKDRFSAERLKGVDSTLKIQPAKLEDSAVYLCASSPGAPNNSPLHFGNGTRLTVT.

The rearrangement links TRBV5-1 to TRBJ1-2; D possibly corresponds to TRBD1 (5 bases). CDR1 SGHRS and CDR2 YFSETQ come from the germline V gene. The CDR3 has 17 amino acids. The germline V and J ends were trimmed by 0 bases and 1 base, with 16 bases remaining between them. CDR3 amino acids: CASSLARAGPDNYGYTF. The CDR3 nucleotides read TGCGCCAGCAGCTTGGCCAGGGCCGGTCCGGATAACTATGGCTACACCTTC.

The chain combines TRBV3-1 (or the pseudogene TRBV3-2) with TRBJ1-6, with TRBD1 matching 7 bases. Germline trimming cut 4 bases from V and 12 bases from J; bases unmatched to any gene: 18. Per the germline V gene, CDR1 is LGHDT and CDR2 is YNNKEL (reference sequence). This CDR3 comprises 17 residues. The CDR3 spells CASSPYPGTDDVGPLHF. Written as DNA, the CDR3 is TGTGCCAGCAGCCCCTACCCCGGGACAGACGATGTCGGACCCCTCCACTTT.

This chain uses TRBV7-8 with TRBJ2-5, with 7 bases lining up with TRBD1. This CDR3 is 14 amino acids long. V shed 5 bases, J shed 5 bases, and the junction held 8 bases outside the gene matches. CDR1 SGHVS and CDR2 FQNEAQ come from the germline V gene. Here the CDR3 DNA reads TGTGCCAGCAGCGTGAACAGGGGTACGGAGACCCAGTACTTC. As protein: CASSVNRGTETQYF.

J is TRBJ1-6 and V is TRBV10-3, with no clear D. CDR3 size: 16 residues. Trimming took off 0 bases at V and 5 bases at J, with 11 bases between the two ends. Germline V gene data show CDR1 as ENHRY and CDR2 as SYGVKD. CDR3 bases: TGTGCCATCAGTGAGTCAGGAGGGAAGGATAATTCACCCCTCCACTTT. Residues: CAISESGGKDNSPLHF.

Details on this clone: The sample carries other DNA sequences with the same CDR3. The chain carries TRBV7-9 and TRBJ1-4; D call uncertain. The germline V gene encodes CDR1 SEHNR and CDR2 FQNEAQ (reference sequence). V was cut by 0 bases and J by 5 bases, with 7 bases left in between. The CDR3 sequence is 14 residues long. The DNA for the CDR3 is TGTGCCAGCAGCTTAGCTGGCGGGAATGAAAAACTGTTTTTT. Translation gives CASSLAGGNEKLFF.

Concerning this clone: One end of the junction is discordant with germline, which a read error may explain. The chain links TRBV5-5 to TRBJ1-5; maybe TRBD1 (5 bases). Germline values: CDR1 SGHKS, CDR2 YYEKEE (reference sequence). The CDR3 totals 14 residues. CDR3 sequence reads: CASSSGLVNRPQHF. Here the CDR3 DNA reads TGTGCCAGCAGCTCGGGACTAGTCAATCGGCCCCAGCATTTT.

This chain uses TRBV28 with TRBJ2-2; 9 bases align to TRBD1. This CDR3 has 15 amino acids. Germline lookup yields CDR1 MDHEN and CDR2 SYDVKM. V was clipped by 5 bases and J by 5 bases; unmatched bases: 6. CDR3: CASSMYRGHTGELFF. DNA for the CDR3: TGTGCCAGCAGTATGTACAGGGGGCATACCGGGGAGCTGTTTTTT.